This TCR beta chain originates from a study of spatial heterogeneity in lung cancer. Time point specified: sample taken at primary tumor resection. From tumor, nontumor lung or frozen PBMC, whole RNA was taken unsorted for sequencing. The donors, fewer than 95 patients with untreated early-stage non-small cell lung cancer, provided the samples. TCRdb re-called the 5' RACE reads with MiXCR, one entry per CDR3 protein. The data show under 100,000 distinct CDR3 sequences, about 9.4% seen once. About this clonotype itself: The target antigen is unknown.

The study, taken as a whole, reports: Circulating ubiquitous expanded tumor TCRs were observed more frequently at resection than at follow-up.

CDR1 and CDR2 (germline): SGHVS, FQNEAQ. CDR3 length: 14 amino acids. Between the trimmed V and J ends, which lost 5 bases and 2 bases, there was a span of 9 bases. This chain connects TRBV7-8 to TRBJ2-2; perhaps TRBD2 as D (6 bases). The receptor was derived from a male donor with early-stage non-small cell lung cancer. Material: PBMCs, obtained at surgery. The CDR3: CASSRDFNTGELFF. In DNA form, the CDR3 reads TGTGCCAGCAGCCGGGACTTTAACACCGGGGAGCTGTTTTTT.